This note documents a single T cell receptor (beta chain) sequence. This entry belongs to a study of blood T cell repertoires in COVID-19. Data came from immunoSEQ multiplex PCR; TCRdb stores just in-frame clones and leaves some out. The sample carries around 360,000 clones, about 88% recorded once. V lost 4 bases, J lost 8 bases, and 10 bases stayed unmatched. Per germline, CDR1 KGHSH and CDR2 LQKENI. CDR3 length: 14 amino acids. Sequenced sample: PBMCs or T cells enriched from blood (not recorded which). This receptor was taken from a woman between 25 and 40 years old who had recovered from COVID-19. The rearrangement joins TRBV18 to TRBJ1-2; 7 bases match TRBD1. The CDR3 coding sequence is TGTGCCAGCTCACAAACACAGGGGAATGAAGGCTACACCTTC. Protein: CASSQTQGNEGYTF.